The 7 T cell receptor beta chains below were found in one sample sequenced in a study of cytomegalovirus exposure and HLA in healthy donors. The PCR employed 60 Vbeta primers together with 13 Jbeta primers. TCRdb's table, derived via immunoSEQ multiplex PCR, lists solely in-frame clones and lacks some. The repertoire holds around 97,000 clones, with around a tenth as singletons. Sequenced sample: PBMCs. These receptor sequences come from a man aged 50 to 59 in good health and CMV-seropositive.

The V and J genes are TRBV11-2 and TRBJ2-7; a weak D match, TRBD1 (5 bases). Germline CDR1 reads SGHAT; CDR2 reads FQNNGV. The length of the CDR3 is 16 residues. V lost 1 base, J lost 3 bases, and 16 bases lay in between. The CDR3 nucleotides read TGTGCCAGCAGCTTAGCCAGGGTCCTGTACCACTACGAGCAGTACTTC. This gives the protein CASSLARVLYHYEQYF.

This clone was counted a few times. The CDR3, as DNA: TGTGCCAGCAGCCCCGGGACAGGGTATGCCTACAATGAGCAGTTCTTC. It encodes CASSPGTGYAYNEQFF. The chain joins TRBV5-6 to TRBJ2-1; 9 bases are a match to TRBD1. The CDR3 length is 16 residues. J was trimmed by 2 bases and V by 4 bases; bases with no gene match: 7. Germline V CDR1 and CDR2: SGHDT, YYEEEE.

The chain combines TRBV7-9 with TRBJ1-1; D is unclear. CDR1 and CDR2 (germline): SEHNR, FQNEAQ (reference sequence). The germline V and J ends were trimmed by 1 base and 4 bases, with 19 bases remaining between them. This CDR3 has 17 residues. The DNA of the CDR3 is TGTGCCAGCAGCTTAGGTGAGGACGCGGTCGGGGTCACTGAAGCTTTCTTT. Protein sequence: CASSLGEDAVGVTEAFF. The complete variable domain, with remaining parts taken from reference TRBV7-9 and TRBJ1-1, reads DTGVSQNPRHKITKRGQNVTFRCDPISEHNRLYWYRQTLGQGPEFLTYFQNEAQLEKSRLLSDRFSAERPKGSFSTLEIQRTEQGDSAMYLCASSLGEDAVGVTEAFFGQGTRLTVV.

This clone was seen a few times. The CDR3 reads CASRLVVNQPQHF. CDR3 nucleotide sequence: TGTGCCAGCCGCTTGGTAGTGAATCAGCCCCAGCATTTT. The genes are TRBV2 and TRBJ1-5; D is ambiguous. The ends were cut back, 8 bases at V and 4 bases at J, with 12 bases in the middle. The germline V gene has CDR1 SNHLY and CDR2 FYNNEI. This CDR3 has 13 amino acids.

Only a few counts were recorded for this clone. The chain is built from TRBV15 and TRBJ2-5, with D maybe TRBD1 (5 bases). The CDR3 totals 15 residues. From germline, CDR1 is LNHNV and CDR2 YYDKDF (reference sequence). Trimming took off 2 bases at V and 4 bases at J, with 14 bases between the two ends. Here the CDR3 reads CATSRLARGGETQYF. The CDR3 DNA reads TGTGCCACCAGCAGATTAGCAAGGGGCGGAGAGACCCAGTACTTC.

This clone occurred a few times. The chain couples TRBV6-5 to TRBJ2-6; D not certain. CDR3 length: 15 amino acids. CDR1 is MNHEY and CDR2 is SVGAGI in the germline V gene. V was pared by 3 bases and J by 0 bases, with 6 bases between. Here the CDR3 reads CASSYGRSGANVLTF. CDR3 DNA sequence: TGTGCCAGCAGTTATGGGCGCTCTGGGGCCAACGTCCTGACTTTC.

This clone was seen a few times. This rearrangement joins TRBV28 to TRBJ2-6, with TRBD1 matching 8 bases. With 5 bases clipped from V and 1 base from J, the junction kept 1 base outside the gene matches. The CDR3 length is 15 residues. CDR1 is MDHEN and CDR2 is SYDVKM in the germline V gene. DNA for the CDR3: TGTGCCAGCAGTCGGACAGGGTCTGGGGCCAACGTCCTGACTTTC. Protein product: CASSRTGSGANVLTF. Supplemented by reference TRBV28 and TRBJ2-6, the full variable domain reads DVKVTQSSRYLVKRTGEKVFLECVQDMDHENMFWYRQDPGLGLRLIYFSYDVKMKEKGDIPEGYSVSREKKERFSLILESASTNQTSMYLCASSRTGSGANVLTFGAGSRLTVL.